The source of this T cell receptor beta chain is a study of OX40 agonist ivuxolimab in advanced cancers. CDR3 length: 13 amino acids. Trimming removed 1 base from V and 4 bases from J, with 6 bases in between. CDR1 is SGHKS, CDR2 YYEKEE, per germline (reference sequence). Data came from immunoSEQ multiplex PCR; TCRdb stores just in-frame clones and leaves some out. The profile shows tens of thousands of clones, 65% to 90% of them singletons. The rearrangement links TRBV5-5 to TRBJ1-5; unclear D gene. The material was CD4+ or CD8+ T cells sorted from blood, obtained in a trial of the OX40 agonist ivuxolimab. The sequence was obtained from an adult with an advanced solid tumor such as melanoma, head and neck, liver or kidney cancer. CDR3 residues: CASSLLGNQPQHF. CDR3 sequence (DNA): TGTGCCAGCAGCTTGCTAGGGAATCAGCCCCAGCATTTT.